Shown below are 14 T cell receptor beta chains from a single sample sequenced in a study of regulatory T cells in long-lasting Graves disease (dated by TCRdb to about 2021). The time point label, read with the paper, signifies: newly diagnosed GD, antithyroid drugs for less than 3 months. For both TCR sequencing and RNA sequencing, RNA was extracted from PBMCs using TRIzol. Library preparation used multiplex PCR. This sample was sequenced with an Illumina HiSeq 4000. TCR beta libraries were built with iRepertoire HTBI primers and Arm-PCR amplification of CDR3 regions. The public reads were reprocessed in TCRdb via fastp at Q25 and MiXCR, keeping in-frame beta chains. Rows with one shared CDR3 protein collapse into an entry with the most common genes and DNA. The table for this sample lists about 430,000 distinct CDR3 sequences; 15% of them were counted only once. The ten largest clones represent about 7.6% of the sample.

This same sample was also part of a study on T cells in Graves' hyperthyroidism and ophthalmopathy.

The input for sequencing was peripheral blood mononuclear cells (PBMCs), taken at new diagnosis, from a patient treated with antithyroid drugs. These receptors were obtained from a middle-aged woman with Graves disease. Donor details come from another sample of the same person, matched by shared clones.

The sample holds many counts of this clonotype. V is TRBV19 and J is TRBJ1-1; tentatively, D is TRBD1 (5 bases). The CDR3 loop spans 13 amino acids. CDR1 LNHDA and CDR2 SQIVND come from the germline V gene (reference sequence). V shed 10 bases and J shed 1 base, with 13 bases lying between them. The CDR3, as DNA: TGTGCCACCAATGTGGGGGGGAACACTGAAGCTTTCTTT. It translates to CATNVGGNTEAFF.

The chain couples TRBV4-1 to TRBJ2-2; a possible D gene is TRBD1 (6 bases). The CDR3 length is 16 residues. Germline V lookup: CDR1 MGHRA, CDR2 YSYEKL. V dropped 2 bases and J dropped 2 bases, with 12 bases sitting between them. The CDR3 reads CASSQFTGTNTGELFF. In nucleotides, the CDR3 is TGCGCCAGCAGCCAATTCACAGGGACCAACACCGGGGAGCTGTTTTTT.

Only a few counts were recorded for this clonotype. This rearrangement joins TRBV9 to TRBJ2-3; TRBD1 matches at 7 bases. The CDR3 is 15 residues long. V trimming: 0 bases; J trimming: 3 bases; junction bases outside the gene matches: 4. Germline V lookup: CDR1 SGDLS, CDR2 YYNGEE. Written as DNA, the CDR3 is TGTGCCAGCAGCGTAGCTACGGGACAGACAGATACGCAGTATTTT. Protein sequence: CASSVATGQTDTQYF.

This clonotype was recorded at least ten times. This chain uses TRBV7-3 with TRBJ2-3, with TRBD1 identical over 8 bases. J lost 4 bases, V lost 6 bases, and 6 bases had no gene match. CDR1 and CDR2 from the germline V gene are SGHTA and FQGTGA. The CDR3 runs 14 residues. The CDR3 spells CASREDRVADTQYF. As DNA, the CDR3 is TGTGCCAGCAGAGAGGACAGGGTAGCAGATACGCAGTATTTT.

This clonotype has ten or more counts. The chain combines TRBV3-1 with TRBJ2-1; D perhaps matches TRBD2 (5 bases). The CDR3 sequence is 13 residues long. Between the trimmed V and J ends, which lost 6 bases and 7 bases, there was a span of 13 bases. Germline CDR1 is LGHDT and CDR2 is YNNKEL (reference sequence). CDR3 sequence (DNA): TGTGCCAGCAGAAGCGGAGCCCTTAATGAGCAGTTCTTC. Residues: CASRSGALNEQFF.

This clonotype came up many times. The V and J genes are TRBV11-2 and TRBJ2-7, with D perhaps assigned TRBD1 or TRBD2 (6 bases each). This CDR3 region has 12 residues. Trimming removed 5 bases from V and 4 bases from J, with 9 bases in between. Germline V CDR1 and CDR2: SGHAT, FQNNGV. The CDR3 coding sequence is TGTGCCAGCAGCGAAGGGGGGTACGAGCAGTACTTC. It yields the protein CASSEGGYEQYF.

The gene calls are TRBV4-1 and TRBJ2-7; 8 positions agree with TRBD2. J lost 2 bases, V lost 1 base, and 10 bases had no gene match. Germline V gene data show CDR1 as MGHRA and CDR2 as YSYEKL. This CDR3 comprises 17 residues. The CDR3 DNA follows: TGCGCCAGCAGCCAAGGGTTTAGCGGGATAGGGGCCTACGAGCAGTACTTC. Protein: CASSQGFSGIGAYEQYF.

In its sample, this clonotype was seen a few times. The chain carries TRBV5-1 and TRBJ2-3, with 9 nucleotides matching TRBD1. In germline, CDR1 is SGHRS, CDR2 YFSETQ. The CDR3 is 15 residues long. V trimming: 2 bases; J trimming: 1 base; junction bases outside the gene matches: 2. CDR3 loop: CASSLQGAGTDTQYF. The CDR3 nucleotides read TGCGCCAGCAGCTTACAGGGGGCTGGCACAGATACGCAGTATTTT.

V usage is TRBV19 and J usage is TRBJ1-5, with D possibly being TRBD1 (5 bases). This CDR3 contains 16 residues. Between the trimmed V and J ends, which lost 7 bases and 5 bases, there was a span of 21 bases. The germline V gene encodes CDR1 LNHDA and CDR2 SQIVND (reference sequence). CDR3 protein: CASNLIRDGAHQPQHF. As DNA, the CDR3 is TGTGCCAGTAACCTCATCCGGGATGGGGCTCATCAGCCCCAGCATTTT.

This clonotype has at least ten counts. V gene TRBV28 combines with J gene TRBJ1-1; 10 bases fit TRBD1. Germline assignment: CDR1 MDHEN and CDR2 SYDVKM. This CDR3 has 18 residues. V gave up 3 bases and J gave up 2 bases; unmatched junction bases: 12. The CDR3 here is CASSFPGQGYIGNTEAFF. CDR3 DNA: TGTGCCAGCAGTTTCCCGGGACAGGGGTACATAGGAAACACTGAAGCTTTCTTT.

This clonotype was detected only a few times. V and J are TRBV9 and TRBJ2-7; 10 bases line up with TRBD1. The germline V gene has CDR1 SGDLS and CDR2 YYNGEE. V was clipped by 2 bases and J by 1 base; unmatched bases: 6. The CDR3 runs 16 residues. The DNA for the CDR3 is TGTGCCAGCAGCGTTGACGGGACAGGGGTTTCCTACGAGCAGTACTTC. Translated, it gives CASSVDGTGVSYEQYF.

This clonotype was picked up a small number of times. The rearrangement uses TRBV9 and TRBJ2-5; no definite D call. Germline lookup yields CDR1 SGDLS and CDR2 YYNGEE. The CDR3 covers 12 residues. The V gene lost 4 bases and the J gene lost 5 bases, with 9 bases spanning the gap. The CDR3 bases are TGTGCCAGCAGCTCTCAAGCGGAGACCCAGTACTTC. It yields the protein CASSSQAETQYF.

This clonotype was counted many times. CDR3 region: CASSEPGTRPTYNEQFF. The CDR3 DNA is TGTGCCAGCAGCGAACCGGGGACAAGGCCCACCTACAATGAGCAGTTCTTC. The gene calls are TRBV28 and TRBJ2-1, with D tentatively TRBD1 (6 bases). This CDR3 has 17 amino acids. The ends were cut back, 6 bases at V and 2 bases at J, with 20 bases in the middle. From germline, CDR1 is MDHEN and CDR2 SYDVKM.

This clonotype occurred many times. The chain couples TRBV29-1 to TRBJ2-6; 10 bases map to TRBD2. CDR3 length: 15 amino acids. With 7 bases clipped from V and 4 bases from J, the junction kept 7 bases outside the gene matches. Germline loops: CDR1 SQVTM, CDR2 ANQGSEA. CDR3 nucleotide sequence: TGCAGCGCATGGACTAGCGGTAGGGGGGCCAACGTCCTGACTTTC. Translation: CSAWTSGRGANVLTF.